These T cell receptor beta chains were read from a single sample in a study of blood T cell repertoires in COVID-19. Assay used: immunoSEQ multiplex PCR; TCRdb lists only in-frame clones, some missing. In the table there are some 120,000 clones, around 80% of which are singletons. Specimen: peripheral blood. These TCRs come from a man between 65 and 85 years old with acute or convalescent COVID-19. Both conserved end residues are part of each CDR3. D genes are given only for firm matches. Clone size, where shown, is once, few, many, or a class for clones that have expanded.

TGTGCCAGTAGAGCGGGGTCGGGCTATGGCTACACCTTC,CASRAGSGYGYTF,TRBJ1-2,NA,TRBV19,13,few
TGTGCCAGTAGTATCCGGGTTGGGTCGAACACTGAAGCTTTCTTT,CASSIRVGSNTEAFF,TRBJ1-1,NA,TRBV19,15,NA
TGCGCCAGCAGCCAGTTAGGGGCGGCTAATAGCAATCAGCCCCAGCATTTT,CASSQLGAANSNQPQHF,TRBJ1-5,NA,TRBV4-1,17,once
TGTGCCAGCAGTAAACCCAGGGGAGAGCAGTACTTC,CASSKPRGEQYF,TRBJ2-7,NA,TRBV6-5,12,NA
TGTGCCAGCAGCTCCAGGGGGCAGGGCACTGAAGCTTTCTTT,CASSSRGQGTEAFF,TRBJ1-1,TRBD1,TRBV3-1/TRBV3-2,14,NA
TGTGCCAGCATTCCCGGGACAGCTTATGGCTACACCTTC,CASIPGTAYGYTF,TRBJ1-2,TRBD1,TRBV6-5,13,NA
TGCGCCAGCAGGACGGACAGCCGATCCTACAATGAGCAGTTCTTC,CASRTDSRSYNEQFF,TRBJ2-1,NA,TRBV5-1,15,few
TGTGCCAGCAGTGACAGGGACAGGGCATCCAATGAGCAGTTCTTC,CASSDRDRASNEQFF,TRBJ2-1,TRBD1,TRBV6-1,15,NA
TGTGCCCTCCAGGGGGATCTTAACTATGGCTACACCTTC,CALQGDLNYGYTF,TRBJ1-2,TRBD1,TRBV10-3,13,once
TGTGCCAGTAGTATAGGCCCCAGGGGAGGGGACTATGGCTACACCTTC,CASSIGPRGGDYGYTF,TRBJ1-2,NA,TRBV19,16,NA
TGTGCCTGGAGTGTAAGGGGGCGTCAAGAGACCCAGTACTTC,CAWSVRGRQETQYF,TRBJ2-5,TRBD1,TRBV30,14,NA
TGTGCCAGCAGCCCAGGGGTGGGGAATTCACCCCTCCACTTT,CASSPGVGNSPLHF,TRBJ1-6,NA,TRBV6-5,14,NA
TGTGCCAGCAGTGTTCCGACAGGCAAAAACACTGAAGCTTTCTTT,CASSVPTGKNTEAFF,TRBJ1-1,NA,TRBV6-4,15,NA
TGTGCCACCAGTGACCAATATAGCGGGGCCACAGATACGCAGTATTTT,CATSDQYSGATDTQYF,TRBJ2-3,TRBD2,TRBV24-1,16,NA
TGTGCCAGCACCCTGACAGGGGACTATGGCTACACCTTC,CASTLTGDYGYTF,TRBJ1-2,TRBD1,TRBV5-4,13,NA
TGTGCCAGCAGCGGACAGGGCAATCAGCCCCAGCATTTT,CASSGQGNQPQHF,TRBJ1-5,TRBD1,TRBV25-1,13,NA
TGTGCCAGCAGTGGGGACAGGTTGGTTAGAACCGGGGAGCTGTTTTTT,CASSGDRLVRTGELFF,TRBJ2-2,TRBD1,TRBV6-1,16,NA
TGTGCCAGCAGCCAGGGACTAGCGGGGGTGTATGTAGAGACCCAGTACTTC,CASSQGLAGVYVETQYF,TRBJ2-5,TRBD2,TRBV4-2,17,NA
TGTGCCAGCAGCCCCCGGGAGGGAGGTTATAATTCACCCCTCCACTTT,CASSPREGGYNSPLHF,TRBJ1-6,NA,TRBV3-1/TRBV3-2,16,NA
TGTGCCAGCAGCTTCGGGACAGGGGGAAGGGATTCACCCCTCCACTTT,CASSFGTGGRDSPLHF,TRBJ1-6,TRBD1,TRBV5-4,16,once
TGTGCCAGCAGCTTAATGCAACGGGGCAATCAGCCCCAGCATTTT,CASSLMQRGNQPQHF,TRBJ1-5,NA,TRBV7-8,15,few
TGCGCCAGCAGCCTACCGGGACAGGGGAATGAAAAACTGTTTTTT,CASSLPGQGNEKLFF,TRBJ1-4,TRBD1,TRBV5-1,15,once
TGTGCCAGCAGCTTAGCGCGTCTCCGCAACTCCTACAATGAGCAGTTCTTC,CASSLARLRNSYNEQFF,TRBJ2-1,NA,TRBV7-2,17,NA
TGTGCCAGCAGCAAGGGACTAGCGGGGCCAGATACGCAGTATTTT,CASSKGLAGPDTQYF,TRBJ2-3,TRBD2,TRBV7-3,15,NA
TGCAGTGCCCTCCGGGACATCCAGCATTTT,CSALRDIQHF,TRBJ1-5,NA,TRBV20-1,10,NA
TGTGCCAGCAGCTTAGAACCGGGGGGCACCTACAATGAGCAGTTCTTC,CASSLEPGGTYNEQFF,TRBJ2-1,NA,TRBV7-6,16,NA
TGTGCCAGCAGTTTCCTGGGGGGTGAGCAGTACTTC,CASSFLGGEQYF,TRBJ2-7,NA,TRBV28,12,NA
TGTGCCGTTAGCGGGGGACCTTACGAGCAGTACTTC,CAVSGGPYEQYF,TRBJ2-7,TRBD2,TRBV10-3,12,NA
TGTGCCAGCAGTGTTGAGGACACTCGAGGGGGAAATCAGCCCCAGCATTTT,CASSVEDTRGGNQPQHF,TRBJ1-5,NA,TRBV2,17,NA
TGTGCCAGTGGACTAGCGGGGGTGGATACGCAGTATTTT,CASGLAGVDTQYF,TRBJ2-3,TRBD2,TRBV19,13,few
TGCGCCAGCAGGCTAGGAGGCTCTGGAAACACCATATATTTT,CASRLGGSGNTIYF,TRBJ1-3,NA,TRBV10-1,14,NA
TGTGCCAGCAGTTATGCGGAGGTCAATCAGCCCCAGCATTTT,CASSYAEVNQPQHF,TRBJ1-5,NA,TRBV6-6,14,NA
TGTGCTAGTGGTTTGTCTGGGGGGGCCAGTTATGAGCAGTTCTTC,CASGLSGGASYEQFF,TRBJ2-1,NA,TRBV12-5,15,NA
TGTGCCAGCTCACAAACGCCCCCGGGACAGGGGGCCCACGAGCAGTACTTC,CASSQTPPGQGAHEQYF,TRBJ2-7,TRBD1,TRBV18,17,NA
TGTGCCACCAGCAGGACAGGGGGGATCGAAGAGACCCAGTACTTC,CATSRTGGIEETQYF,TRBJ2-5,TRBD1,TRBV15,15,NA
TGTGCCAGCAGCTTACAGGGGACCTACGAGCAGTACTTC,CASSLQGTYEQYF,TRBJ2-7,NA,TRBV7-8,13,few
TGCAGCGTTACCGGGGACAAGAACACCGGGGAGCTGTTTTTT,CSVTGDKNTGELFF,TRBJ2-2,NA,TRBV29-1,14,NA
TGTGCCTGGAGTACCGACCGGGGGGCTGGAAACACCATATATTTT,CAWSTDRGAGNTIYF,TRBJ1-3,NA,TRBV30,15,NA
TGTGCCAGCAGCTTAGCGCTGAGAGGGCTCTCCTACGAGCAGTACTTC,CASSLALRGLSYEQYF,TRBJ2-7,NA,TRBV7-2,16,NA
TGTGCCAGCAGCCTGACATGGAACACTGAAGCTTTCTTT,CASSLTWNTEAFF,TRBJ1-1,NA,TRBV3-1/TRBV3-2,13,NA
TGTGCCACCGGACAGCGAGGGACAGATACGCAGTATTTT,CATGQRGTDTQYF,TRBJ2-3,NA,TRBV24-1,13,NA
TGCGCCAGCAGCCAAGAGTCAGGGTATCAGCCCCAGCATTTT,CASSQESGYQPQHF,TRBJ1-5,NA,TRBV4-1,14,NA
TGTGCCAGTAGTCCGCGGACAGGGAACTATGGCTACACCTTC,CASSPRTGNYGYTF,TRBJ1-2,TRBD1,TRBV19,14,NA
TGTGCCACCACCAGGGTGGATGAGCAGTTCTTC,CATTRVDEQFF,TRBJ2-1,NA,TRBV24-1,11,NA
TGTGCCAGCAGCTCACCCCGCCCGGGGACAGCCGGGAAACTGTTTTTT,CASSSPRPGTAGKLFF,TRBJ1-4,TRBD1,TRBV28,16,NA
TGTGCCAGCTCGTCACAGGGGGCGGTCGAGACCCAGTACTTC,CASSSQGAVETQYF,TRBJ2-5,TRBD1,TRBV18,14,NA
TGCGCCAGCAGCTTGGCGGGGCGGGGGCAAGAGACCCAGTACTTC,CASSLAGRGQETQYF,TRBJ2-5,TRBD2,TRBV5-1,15,NA
TGCGCCAGCAGCCAAGGGGACTTAAGATACGAAAAACTGTTTTTT,CASSQGDLRYEKLFF,TRBJ1-4,NA,TRBV4-1,15,NA
TGTGCCAGCAGCTTAGCGCGCGGCCCGGGGGATGGCAATCAGCCCCAGCATTTT,CASSLARGPGDGNQPQHF,TRBJ1-5,NA,TRBV7-8,18,few
TGTGCCAGCAGTTTTCCCCTTTGGGCTACAGATACGCAGTATTTT,CASSFPLWATDTQYF,TRBJ2-3,NA,TRBV27,15,NA
TGTGCCAGCAGCTTACAGGGCAGGGGGCTGGACTCCTATGGCTACACCTTC,CASSLQGRGLDSYGYTF,TRBJ1-2,TRBD1,TRBV7-2,17,once
TGTGCCAGCAGCTCCTTTGGGGCGGGGGGGCCCTTGAATGAGCAGTTCTTC,CASSSFGAGGPLNEQFF,TRBJ2-1,TRBD2,TRBV7-2,17,NA
TGTGCCAGCAGTTCACTGGACAGGGGGCGAAATCAGCCCCAGCATTTT,CASSSLDRGRNQPQHF,TRBJ1-5,TRBD1,TRBV27,16,few
TGTGCCAGCAGCGTAGGGAGAGCGGGGGGGCCCCGCGAGCAGTACTTC,CASSVGRAGGPREQYF,TRBJ2-7,TRBD2,TRBV9,16,NA
TGCGCCAGCAGCCCGGGGACAGGGGAGGAGGGCTACACCTTC,CASSPGTGEEGYTF,TRBJ1-2,TRBD1,TRBV5-1,14,NA
TGCGCCAGCAGCTTGGATGGGACAGTCGGGTTCAATGAGCAGTTCTTC,CASSLDGTVGFNEQFF,TRBJ2-1,TRBD1,TRBV5-1,16,once
TGTGCCAGCAGTTACTCGGAGGGGACTAGCAATCAGCCCCAGCATTTT,CASSYSEGTSNQPQHF,TRBJ1-5,NA,TRBV6-2/TRBV6-3,16,NA
TGTGCTACAACTAGCTTGGGGGGATATGGCTACACCTTC,CATTSLGGYGYTF,TRBJ1-2,NA,TRBV3-1/TRBV3-2,13,NA
TGCGCCAGCAGCTTAGGACAGGGTAATGAAAAACTGTTTTTT,CASSLGQGNEKLFF,TRBJ1-4,TRBD1,TRBV5-1,14,once